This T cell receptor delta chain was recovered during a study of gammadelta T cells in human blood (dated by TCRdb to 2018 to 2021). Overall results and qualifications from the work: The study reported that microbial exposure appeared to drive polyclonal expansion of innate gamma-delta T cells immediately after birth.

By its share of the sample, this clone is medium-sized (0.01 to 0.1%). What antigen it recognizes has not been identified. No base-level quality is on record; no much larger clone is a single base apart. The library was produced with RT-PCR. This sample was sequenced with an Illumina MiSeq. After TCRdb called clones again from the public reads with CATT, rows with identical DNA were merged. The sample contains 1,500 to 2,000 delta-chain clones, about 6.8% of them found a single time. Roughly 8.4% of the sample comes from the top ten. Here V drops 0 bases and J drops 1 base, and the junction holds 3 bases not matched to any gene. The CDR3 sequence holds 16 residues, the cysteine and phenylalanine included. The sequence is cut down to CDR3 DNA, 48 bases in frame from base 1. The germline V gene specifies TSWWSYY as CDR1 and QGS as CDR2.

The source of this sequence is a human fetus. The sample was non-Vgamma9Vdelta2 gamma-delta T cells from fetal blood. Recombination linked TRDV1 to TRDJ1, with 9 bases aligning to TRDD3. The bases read TGTGCTCTTGGGGAACTAAAGGGGATACGCACCGATAAACTCATCTTT. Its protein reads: CALGELKGIRTDKLIF.